The 26 T cell receptor beta chains below come from one sample, sequenced in a study of a mutant IDH1 vaccine in newly diagnosed glioma. The time point was: baseline, week 1 (first vaccination visit). Noted treatment: pre-vaccination baseline after standard-of-care therapy. Assay: immunoSEQ multiplex PCR; the TCRdb copy retains only in-frame clones and omits some. Among approximately 54,000 clones listed, approximately 80% were seen once. The sequenced sample was PBMCs, obtained from a glioma patient treated with radiotherapy, temozolomide or both. These receptors were obtained from a man aged 18-30 years with glioma.

CDR3 bases: TGTGCCAGCAGTGAAGCTAGATCAGTGAACACTGAAGCTTTCTTT. This encodes CASSEARSVNTEAFF. J is TRBJ1-1 and V is TRBV2; no reliable D call. The germline V and J ends were trimmed by 0 bases and 0 bases, with 8 bases remaining between them. The germline CDR1 and CDR2 sequences are SNHLY and FYNNEI. The CDR3 spans 15 residues.

This clone was counted only a few times. The chain links TRBV29-1 to TRBJ1-1, with 8 bases lining up with TRBD1. CDR1 is SQVTM, CDR2 ANQGSEA, per germline. V lost 7 bases to trimming and J lost 1 base; unmatched junction nucleotides: 5. The CDR3 runs 13 residues. CDR3 in DNA: TGCAGCGGAGAGACAGGGGCGAACACTGAAGCTTTCTTT. Translated: CSGETGANTEAFF.

V usage is TRBV5-4 and J usage is TRBJ2-7; TRBD2 matches 8 bases. CDR3 length equals 14 residues. CDR1 is SGHNT, CDR2 YYREEE, per germline (reference sequence). Trimming removed 2 bases from V and 3 bases from J; junction bases left unmatched: 4. Written as DNA, the CDR3 is TGTGCCAGCAGCTTACGGGGGGGCAGCTACGAGCAGTACTTC. Translation: CASSLRGGSYEQYF.

V usage is TRBV7-9 and J usage is TRBJ1-2, with D uncertain. The germline V and J ends were trimmed by 2 bases and 5 bases, with 6 bases remaining between them. Germline-derived CDR1 and CDR2 are SEHNR and FQNEAQ (reference sequence). This CDR3 has 12 residues. The CDR3, as DNA: TGTGCCAGCAGCTTACCCGGGTATGGCTACACCTTC. Amino acid sequence: CASSLPGYGYTF.

Here the CDR3 reads CASRLRNRHSNYGYTF. The CDR3 coding sequence is TGTGCCAGCCGCTTGCGGAACAGACACTCTAACTATGGCTACACCTTC. V gene TRBV19 combines with J gene TRBJ1-2; D is undetermined. V was clipped by 9 bases and J by 0 bases, with 20 bases between them. The germline gives CDR1 LNHDA, CDR2 SQIVND (reference sequence). The CDR3 length is 16 residues.

In this sample, this clone turned up a few times. The genes are TRBV5-4 and TRBJ2-7; D is uncertain. This CDR3 is built from 13 residues. Trimming removed 4 bases from V and 2 bases from J, with 10 bases in between. Per germline, CDR1 SGHNT and CDR2 YYREEE (reference sequence). CDR3 residues: CASSQDRPYEQYF. The CDR3 DNA sequence: TGTGCCAGCAGCCAGGACCGCCCCTACGAGCAGTACTTC.

The chain employs TRBV5-4 and TRBJ2-2; D is uncertain. CDR1 is SGHNT and CDR2 is YYREEE in the germline V gene (reference sequence). The CDR3 has 13 residues. V gave up 3 bases and J gave up 2 bases, with 5 bases separating them. CDR3: CASSSLNTGELFF. The CDR3 region has the DNA TGTGCCAGCAGCTCCCTAAACACCGGGGAGCTGTTTTTT.

The rearrangement uses TRBV10-3 and TRBJ1-2, with D uncertain. V was shortened by 2 bases and J by 4 bases, with 8 bases between the two germline ends. The CDR3 runs to 13 residues. Germline loops: CDR1 ENHRY, CDR2 SYGVKD. CDR3 nucleotide sequence: TGTGCCATCAGTGAGGACACTTTCTATGGCTACACCTTC. Amino acid sequence: CAISEDTFYGYTF.

Worth noting for this clone: This CDR3 is missing its conserved last phenylalanine or tryptophan, likely due to a read error. The DNA is omitted, as the CDR3 cannot be located on it reliably, and the CDR3 follows TCRdb's listing. The rearrangement links TRBV5-8 to TRBJ1-1. Both ends counted, the CDR3 spans 13 residues. Germline V CDR1 and CDR2: SGHTS, YDEGEE. The CDR3 protein is CASSPGRDFYQRI.

The V call is TRBV10-3, the J call TRBJ2-7; D not certain. There are 13 residues in the CDR3. V was trimmed by 0 bases and J by 3 bases, leaving 6 bases between them. The germline V gene encodes CDR1 ENHRY and CDR2 SYGVKD. CDR3 sequence reads: CAISESLNYEQYF. As DNA, the CDR3 is TGTGCCATCAGTGAGTCGTTAAACTACGAGCAGTACTTC.

This chain uses TRBV15 with TRBJ1-3; tentative D call: TRBD1 (5 bases). CDR3 length equals 17 residues. Looked up from germline, CDR1 is LNHNV and CDR2 is YYDKDF (reference sequence). With 2 bases removed from V and 0 bases from J, the gap between germline ends came to 14 bases. DNA for the CDR3: TGTGCCACCAGCAGATCCCGTAACCAGGGCTCTGGAAACACCATATATTTT. Residues: CATSRSRNQGSGNTIYF. The entire variable domain, with the rest obtained from reference TRBV15 and TRBJ1-3, is as follows: DAMVIQNPRYQVTQFGKPVTLSCSQTLNHNVMYWYQQKSSQAPKLLFHYYDKDFNNEADTPDNFQSRRPNTSFCFLDIRSPGLGDTAMYLCATSRSRNQGSGNTIYFGEGSWLTVV.

The rearrangement links TRBV5-5 to TRBJ1-5, with D tentatively TRBD1 (6 bases). This CDR3 has 16 amino acids. Germline V gene lookup returns CDR1 SGHKS and CDR2 YYEKEE (reference sequence). V gave up 3 bases and J gave up 5 bases, with 18 bases separating them. The CDR3 here is CASSSDAGGPDQPQHF. In DNA form, the CDR3 reads TGTGCCAGCAGCTCAGACGCCGGGGGCCCGGATCAGCCCCAGCATTTT.

The rearrangement joins TRBV19 to TRBJ2-1, with D tentatively TRBD1 or TRBD2 (5 bases each). CDR1 is LNHDA, CDR2 SQIVND, per germline (reference sequence). The CDR3 contains 14 residues. Trimming left V 5 bases short and J 5 bases short, with 13 bases between. CDR3 sequence reads: CASSPGRLNNEQFF. The CDR3, as DNA: TGTGCCAGTAGTCCGGGGCGACTAAACAATGAGCAGTTCTTC.

The chain combines TRBV2 with TRBJ1-4, with D maybe TRBD1 (6 bases). CDR1 is SNHLY and CDR2 is FYNNEI in the germline V gene. Trimming left V 4 bases short and J 6 bases short, with 15 bases between. CDR3 size: 15 residues. CDR3 loop: CASSAQGGRYEKLFF. The CDR3 region has the DNA TGTGCCAGCAGTGCACAGGGCGGGCGATATGAAAAACTGTTTTTT.

This clone was recorded a few times. In nucleotides, the CDR3 is TGTGCCAGCAGCCCTGAGCTCAGGGGAAAACTGTTTTTT. This encodes CASSPELRGKLFF. The chain employs TRBV14 and TRBJ1-4; a weak D match, TRBD1 (6 bases). Trimming pared 4 bases from V and 10 bases from J, leaving 13 bases between. The CDR3 spans 13 residues. The germline CDR1 and CDR2 sequences are SGHDN and FVKESK.

This chain joins TRBV9 and TRBJ2-7; tentative D call: TRBD1 (6 bases). The germline V gene has CDR1 SGDLS and CDR2 YYNGEE. The V end was cut by 4 bases, the J end by 2 bases, with 19 bases between. The CDR3 contains 16 residues. The CDR3 coding sequence is TGTGCCAGCAGCCCCTTTGCCGGGACACGGGCCTACGAGCAGTACTTC. Translated, it gives CASSPFAGTRAYEQYF.

The V and J genes are TRBV6-4 and TRBJ2-6; D not resolved. Germline CDR1 reads MRHNA; CDR2 reads SNTAGT. The V and J ends lost 5 bases and 0 bases respectively, with 5 bases between them. The CDR3 is made up of 14 amino acids. The CDR3 sequence: CASSRSSGANVLTF. The CDR3 DNA sequence: TGTGCCAGCAGTAGGAGCTCTGGGGCCAACGTCCTGACTTTC.

This rearrangement joins TRBV6-5 to TRBJ2-7, with D perhaps given as TRBD1 or TRBD2 (5 bases each). The CDR3 consists of 15 residues. Germline CDR1 is MNHEY and CDR2 is SVGAGI. V lost 0 bases and J 0 bases, leaving 9 bases between the germline ends. The CDR3 bases are TGTGCCAGCAGTTACTCAAAGGGACCCTCCTACGAGCAGTACTTC. Amino acids: CASSYSKGPSYEQYF.

V usage is TRBV2 and J usage is TRBJ1-3; 8 nucleotides match TRBD1. Germline loops: CDR1 SNHLY, CDR2 FYNNEI. This CDR3 has 14 amino acids. V shed 4 bases, J shed 1 base, and the junction held 0 bases outside the gene matches. The CDR3 loop is CASSGQGSGNTIYF. DNA of the CDR3: TGTGCCAGCAGTGGACAGGGGTCTGGAAACACCATATATTTT.

J is TRBJ2-7 and V is TRBV18; 7 nucleotides agree with TRBD1. This CDR3 is built from 14 residues. J lost 6 bases, V lost 4 bases, and 9 bases had no gene match. Per germline, CDR1 KGHSH and CDR2 LQKENI. The chain's CDR3 is CASSHTDRVLEQYF. DNA for the CDR3: TGTGCCAGCTCACATACCGACAGGGTTCTCGAGCAGTACTTC.

The chain is built from TRBV6-1 and TRBJ1-6; the match to TRBD1 covers 7 bases. Germline V lookup: CDR1 MNHNS, CDR2 SASEGT. The CDR3 extends over 15 amino acids. The ends lost 1 base at V and 9 bases at J; junction bases unmatched: 6. In DNA, the CDR3 is TGTGCCAGCAGTGAAGTTGAGGGGGCGCGTTCACCCCTCCACTTT. The encoded protein is CASSEVEGARSPLHF.

The chain is built from TRBV5-4 and TRBJ2-3, with D hard to call. CDR1 is SGHNT, CDR2 YYREEE, per germline (reference sequence). Trimming took off 0 bases at V and 1 base at J, with 3 bases between the two ends. The CDR3 runs to 13 residues. CDR3: CASSLAGTDTQYF. The CDR3 coding sequence is TGTGCCAGCAGCTTGGCGGGCACAGATACGCAGTATTTT.

The chain couples TRBV19 to TRBJ2-3; D might be TRBD2 (6 bases). The CDR3 contains 14 residues. Deletions cut 3 bases from V and 3 bases from J, with 10 bases between. In germline, CDR1 is LNHDA, CDR2 SQIVND (reference sequence). CDR3 DNA sequence: TGTGCCAGTAGTATTCCAGGGAGGACAGATACGCAGTATTTT. The encoded protein is CASSIPGRTDTQYF.

J is TRBJ2-7 and V is TRBV6-1; no clear D gene. CDR3 length equals 13 residues. V shed 5 bases and J shed 1 base, with 9 bases lying between them. Germline lookup yields CDR1 MNHNS and CDR2 SASEGT. CDR3 residues: CASSLGRSYEQYF. The CDR3 DNA sequence: TGTGCCAGCAGTCTCGGCCGTTCCTACGAGCAGTACTTC.

The chain carries TRBV13 and TRBJ2-7; possibly TRBD2 for D (6 bases). This CDR3 is built from 12 residues. V lost 4 bases, J lost 6 bases, and 10 bases lay in between. CDR1 is PRHDT and CDR2 is FYEKMQ in the germline V gene (reference sequence). CDR3 residues: CASSYLGGEQYF. CDR3 nucleotide sequence: TGTGCCAGCAGCTACCTCGGGGGCGAGCAGTACTTC.

A note on this clone: At the DNA level, this CDR3 is encoded by other sequences in the same sample as well. The gene calls are TRBV7-9 and TRBJ1-2; possibly TRBD1 for D (6 bases). CDR1 and CDR2 (germline): SEHNR, FQNEAQ (reference sequence). V lost 6 bases and J 2 bases, leaving 10 bases between the germline ends. This CDR3 has 13 residues. CDR3 bases: TGTGCCAGCAGAGCCGGGACAAACTATGGCTACACCTTC. It codes for CASRAGTNYGYTF. Filled out from reference TRBV7-9 and TRBJ1-2, the complete variable domain reads DTGVSQNPRHKITKRGQNVTFRCDPISEHNRLYWYRQTLGQGPEFLTYFQNEAQLEKSRLLSDRFSAERPKGSFSTLEIQRTEQGDSAMYLCASRAGTNYGYTFGSGTRLTVV.